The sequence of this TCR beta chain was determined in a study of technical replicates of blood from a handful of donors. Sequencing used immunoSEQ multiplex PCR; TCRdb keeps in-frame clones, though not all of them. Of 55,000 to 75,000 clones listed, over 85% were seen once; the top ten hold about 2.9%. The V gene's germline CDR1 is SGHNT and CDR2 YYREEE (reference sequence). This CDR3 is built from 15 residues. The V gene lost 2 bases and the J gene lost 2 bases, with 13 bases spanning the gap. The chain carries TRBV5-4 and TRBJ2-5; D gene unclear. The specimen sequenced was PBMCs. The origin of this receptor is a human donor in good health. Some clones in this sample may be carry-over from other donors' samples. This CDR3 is CASSLTLGYQETQYF. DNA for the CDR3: TGTGCCAGCAGCTTAACCCTCGGGTATCAAGAGACCCAGTACTTC.